The 14 T cell receptor delta chains listed next were all sequenced from one sample in a study of γδ T cells in repeated Plasmodium falciparum infection. TCRdb reran clone calling via CATT on the multiplex PCR reads. The sample lists 85,000 to 100,000 delta-chain clones; less than 1% were seen once. Bulk repertoires came from Vgamma9/Vdelta2+ or Vdelta2-negative gammadelta T cells flow-sorted from PBMC. The sequenced sample was gamma-delta T cells from blood. These receptors originate from a pool of human donors (malaria-infected and uninfected, not separated).

This clone was counted ten times or more. TCRdb's protein for this DNA is that of a much larger clone and differs from the translation at residue 16, likely a read error; the protein shown is the DNA translation. This chain links TRDV1 with TRDJ1; 9 positions match TRDD3. Trimming cost V 5 bases and J 1 base; bases outside gene matches: 26. Germline V lookup: CDR1 TSWWSYY, CDR2 QGS. This CDR3 spans 22 amino acids. The CDR3: CALGPLEFLRSILGDCTDKLIF. CDR3 DNA sequence: TGTGCTCTTGGGCCCCTGGAATTCCTTCGATCTATACTGGGGGACTGCACCGATAAACTCATCTTT.

About this clone: A far larger clone is a single base away, which makes a read error likely. This sample also contains other DNA sequences that code for the same CDR3. The chain recombines TRDV1 with TRDJ1; TRDD3 matches at 10 bases. Germline V gene data show CDR1 as TSWWSYY and CDR2 as QGS. The CDR3 is 19 residues long. The CDR3 DNA follows: TGTGCTCTAGGGGAACTTCCGTACTGGGGGATGAAACGTACCGATAAACTCATCTTT. Residues: CALGELPYWGMKRTDKLIF.

This clone was seen ten or more times. This DNA translates differently at residue 13 from the TCRdb protein, which is that of a much larger clone; a read error is likely, and the protein shown is the DNA's own translation. This chain uses TRDV2 with TRDJ1; D gene ambiguous. TCRdb lists no J gene, so it was determined here by aligning the DNA to germline. CDR1 and CDR2 (germline): GEAIGNYY, EKD. The CDR3 loop spans 16 amino acids. Written as DNA, the CDR3 is TGTGCCTGTGACACCATTCAAGGTCTAGGGACCGATAGACTCATCTTT. This encodes CACDTIQGLGTDRLIF.

Remarks on this clone: For this DNA, TCRdb reports the protein of a much larger clone, which diverges at residue 12, most likely from a read error; the protein presented here is translated directly from the DNA. Here the V gene is TRDV2, but the J gene went uncalled; the table assigns TRDD3, which was not confirmed against the DNA. Germline lookup yields CDR1 GEAIGNYY and CDR2 EKD. The CDR3 runs to 14 residues. In DNA, the CDR3 is TGTGCCTGTGACACCGGTGGGGGTACCGATAAACCCATCTTT. This sequence encodes CACDTGGGTDKPIF.

In its sample, this clone was seen a few times. This likely reflects a read error, since a far larger clone is one base away. In the same sample, other DNA sequences code for this CDR3. The gene calls are TRDV2 and TRDJ1; 10 bases are shared with TRDD3. The J gene was missing in TCRdb and was found by matching the end of the DNA to germline. CDR1 is GEAIGNYY and CDR2 is EKD in the germline V gene. The CDR3 sequence is 22 residues long. The junction had 26 bases not matched to a gene; V was cut back by 0 bases and J by 5 bases. The CDR3 loop is CACDTVSGGYEKNLGQRDKLIF. The CDR3 coding sequence is TGTGCCTGTGACACCGTTTCGGGGGGATACGAGAAAAACTTGGGCCAACGAGATAAACTCATCTTT.

A few counts support this clone. This DNA translates differently at residues 3 and 5 from the TCRdb protein, which is that of a much larger clone; a read error is likely, and the protein shown is the DNA's own translation. V and J are TRDV2 and TRDJ1; 7 positions agree with TRDD3. The J gene is not listed in TCRdb, so it was assigned here from a DNA match to germline. The CDR3 loop spans 16 amino acids. The germline CDR1 and CDR2 sequences are GEAIGNYY and EKD. The CDR3 DNA is TGTGCCCGTGACGTCGTTGGGGGAATTTACACCGATAAACTCATCTTT. The encoded protein is CARDVVGGIYTDKLIF.

On this clone itself: TCRdb's protein for this DNA is that of a much larger clone and differs from the translation at residue 13, likely a read error; the protein shown is the DNA translation. V is TRDV2 and J is TRDJ1, with TRDD3 matching 12 bases. Germline CDR1 and CDR2: GEAIGNYY and EKD. The CDR3 is made up of 15 amino acids. The CDR3 nucleotides read TGTGCCTGTTCACCGCTACTGGGGGATACCGATAAACCCATCTTT. Protein: CACSPLLGDTDKPIF.

The sample holds many counts of this clone. TCRdb records a much larger clone's protein for this DNA, with a difference at residue 12 that likely arises from a read error; the protein given is the translation of the DNA. This rearrangement joins TRDV1 to TRDJ1; D is unresolved. The CDR3 has 15 residues. Germline V gene lookup returns CDR1 TSWWSYY and CDR2 QGS. The chain's CDR3 is CALGELRDKTDELIF. For the CDR3, the DNA is TGTGCTCTTGGGGAACTTCGAGATAAAACCGATGAACTCATCTTT.

As concerns this clone: It differs at one base from a far larger clone, so likely a read error. Other DNA sequences from this sample encode an identical CDR3 as well. V and J are TRDV3 and TRDJ1, with no clear D. Germline loops: CDR1 TVYSNPD, CDR2 GDNSRS (reference sequence). This CDR3 spans 14 amino acids. As DNA, the CDR3 is TGTGCATCACTACACGCTTTGGACACCGATAAACTCATCTTT. Its protein product is CASLHALDTDKLIF.

Of note for this clone: This likely came from a read error, as a far larger clone is one base away. The sample has other DNA sequences that encode this CDR3 too. The chain uses TRDV1 and TRDJ1; weak D call: TRDD3 (5 bases). The J gene is absent in TCRdb and was assigned here via DNA matching to germline. V lost 1 base and J lost 0, with 18 bases in between. CDR1 TSWWSYY and CDR2 QGS come from the germline V gene. The CDR3 extends over 18 amino acids. The CDR3 nucleotides are TGTGCTCTTGGGGAACGGGGAAGGCGAGCGCTTTACACCGATAAACTCATCTTT. Translation gives CALGERGRRALYTDKLIF.

Concerning this clone itself: TCRdb records a much larger clone's protein for this DNA, with a difference at residue 16 that likely arises from a read error; the protein given is the translation of the DNA. For the V gene the call is TRDV1; the J gene has no call; the DNA was not used to check the table's D call, TRDD3. Germline V gene data show CDR1 as TSWWSYY and CDR2 as QGS. CDR3 length: 17 residues. Here the CDR3 reads CALGEPSPSLGEARLTF. In DNA form, the CDR3 reads TGTGCTCTTGGGGAGCCTTCCCCTTCTTTGGGGGAGGCCAGACTCACCTTT.

Turning to this clone: The protein TCRdb lists belongs to a much larger clone and differs from this DNA's translation at residue 7, which points to a read error; the protein shown is made from the DNA. The chain couples TRDV2 to TRDJ1; 13 bases line up with TRDD3. TCRdb lists no J gene, so it was determined here by aligning the DNA to germline. The CDR3 is 20 residues long. Trimming cost V 0 bases and J 1 base; bases outside gene matches: 13. Germline CDR1 and CDR2: GEAIGNYY and EKD. The CDR3 reads CACDTEESRNWGIRTDKLIF. The CDR3 region has the DNA TGTGCCTGTGACACCGAGGAGTCCAGGAACTGGGGGATACGCACCGATAAACTCATCTTT.

This clone has just a few counts. A far larger clone is one base from this, pointing to a likely read error. V is TRDV2 and J is TRDJ3, with 9 bases lining up with TRDD3. The J gene was missing in TCRdb and was found by matching the end of the DNA to germline. V was pared by 7 bases and J by 3 bases, with 15 bases of the junction left unmatched. This CDR3 region has 19 residues. Germline assignment: CDR1 GEAIGNYY and CDR2 EKD. The CDR3 region has the DNA TGTGCCTGCGAGGGATACTGGGGGAATAAGAGCTGGGACACCCGACAGATGTTTTTC. This translates into CACEGYWGNKSWDTRQMFF.

In its sample, this clone was seen many times. This sequence is one base from a far larger clone and is likely a read error. Other nucleotide sequences from this sample produce the same CDR3. This chain links TRDV2 with TRDJ1; 7 nucleotides match TRDD3. The CDR3 spans 17 residues. Trimming cost V 7 bases and J 1 base; bases outside gene matches: 17. In germline, CDR1 is GEAIGNYY, CDR2 EKD. The CDR3 DNA sequence: TGTGCCTGCGACCGTATGGGGGGATCTCCGGGCACCGATAAACTCATCTTT. It translates to CACDRMGGSPGTDKLIF.